This TCR beta chain was captured in a study of beta chain features in type 1 diabetes. Trimming removed 2 bases at V and 3 bases at J, with 17 bases between. CDR1 and CDR2 (germline): GTSNPN, SVGIG (reference sequence). The CDR3 spans 16 residues. The study reverse transcribed the entire isolated RNA, so it sequenced expressed TCRB transcripts. Here immunoSEQ multiplex PCR was the method, and the copy in TCRdb shows in-frame clones only, minus some. This sample has about 710,000 clones, with more than 12% found just once. Study-wide results and caveats: cDNA-based reads could over-represent cells with high TCR expression. Type 1 diabetes patients had moderately but significantly shorter TCRB CDR3s in all four CD4+ subsets. Insertions at VDJ junctions were less frequent in type 1 diabetes patients. These patients also deleted more nucleotides at the same junctions.

This clone was seen a few times. Its antigen is unknown. The chain has TRBV30 and TRBJ1-5; D is undetermined. The source is a man aged 18 to 29 with type 1 diabetes. The sample taken for sequencing was naive CD4+ T cells from blood. The chain's CDR3 is CAWSPTPRPDNQPQHF. The CDR3 DNA reads TGTGCCTGGAGTCCTACCCCCCGGCCCGACAATCAGCCCCAGCATTTT.